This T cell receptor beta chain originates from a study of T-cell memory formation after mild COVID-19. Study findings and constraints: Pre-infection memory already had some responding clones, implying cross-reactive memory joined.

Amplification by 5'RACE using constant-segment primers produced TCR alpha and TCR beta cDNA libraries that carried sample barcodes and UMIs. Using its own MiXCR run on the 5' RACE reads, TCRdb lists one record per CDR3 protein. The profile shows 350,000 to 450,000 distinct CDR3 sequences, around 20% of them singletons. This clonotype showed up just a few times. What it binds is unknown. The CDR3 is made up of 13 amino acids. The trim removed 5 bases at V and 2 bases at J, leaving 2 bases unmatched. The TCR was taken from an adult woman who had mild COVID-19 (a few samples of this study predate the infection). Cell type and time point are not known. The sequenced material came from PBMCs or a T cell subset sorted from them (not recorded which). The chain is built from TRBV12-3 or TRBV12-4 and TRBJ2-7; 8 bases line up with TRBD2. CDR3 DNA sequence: TGTGCCAGCAGTGCTAGCGGGCCCTACGAGCAGTACTTC. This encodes CASSASGPYEQYF.